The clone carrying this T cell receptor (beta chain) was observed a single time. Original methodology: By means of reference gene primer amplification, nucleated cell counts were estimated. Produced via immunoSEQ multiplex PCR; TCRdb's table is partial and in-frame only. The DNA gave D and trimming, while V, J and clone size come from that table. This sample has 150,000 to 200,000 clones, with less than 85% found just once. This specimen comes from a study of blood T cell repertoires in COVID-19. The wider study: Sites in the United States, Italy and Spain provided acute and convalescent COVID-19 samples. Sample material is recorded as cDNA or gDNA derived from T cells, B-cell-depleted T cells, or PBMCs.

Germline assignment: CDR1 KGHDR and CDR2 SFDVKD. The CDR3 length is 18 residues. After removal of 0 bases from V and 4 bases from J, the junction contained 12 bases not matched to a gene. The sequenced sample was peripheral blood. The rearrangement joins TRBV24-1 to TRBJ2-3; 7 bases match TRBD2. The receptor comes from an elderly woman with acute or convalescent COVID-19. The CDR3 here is CATSDLRTERDTPDTQYF. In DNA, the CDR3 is TGTGCCACCAGTGATTTGAGAACGGAGCGGGATACCCCAGATACGCAGTATTTT.